This T cell receptor beta chain is from a study of prognosis after radiotherapy for stage I lung cancer. Study information: Progression was not significant in approximately 14 patients, whereas four developed distant metastases (median around 7 months) after radiotherapy. Findings and caveats of the study: The study left the tumor specificity of the expanded TCR clones undetermined. Once stereotactic body radiation therapy had been given, unique TCR clone counts fell, with a median of around 10,000 versus 6,900. Differing TRBV and TRBJ gene usage was reportedly seen between patients with and without metastases.

Amplification of the TCR beta CDR3 (from genomic DNA) was done by two-round multiplex PCR. Initially, in first-round PCR, primers specific to each TRBV and TRBJ gene were used. TCRdb called the multiplex PCR reads again in MiXCR, with one record for every CDR3 protein. Found here are some 34,000 distinct CDR3 sequences, roughly a third of them singletons; the top ten hold 16%. This clonotype came up many times. The target antigen is unknown. CDR1 SNHLY and CDR2 FYNNEI come from the germline V gene. The ends were cut back, 6 bases at V and 5 bases at J, with 7 bases in the middle. This CDR3 spans 11 amino acids.

This sequence was found in a donor older than 45 with non-small cell lung cancer. The chain joins TRBV2 to TRBJ1-1; D gene unclear. The specimen comprised PBMCs, sampled before or after stereotactic body radiation therapy (not recorded which). This CDR3 is CASRRGTEAFF. As DNA, the CDR3 is TGTGCCAGCAGGAGAGGTACTGAAGCTTTCTTT.